A single sample is the source of the 11 T cell receptor beta chains below, sequenced in a study of blood T cell repertoires in COVID-19. TCRdb keeps only in-frame clones here, not all; method: immunoSEQ multiplex PCR. The sample holds about 400,000 clones, roughly 86% seen once. The sample was peripheral blood. The receptor source for this set is a human donor in a cohort sampled during active COVID-19.

The genes are TRBV28 and TRBJ2-2; 8 bases map to TRBD1. This CDR3 is 16 amino acids long. CDR1 and CDR2 from the germline V gene are MDHEN and SYDVKM. Trimming at V came to 2 bases and at J to 5 bases, leaving 7 bases not matched to a gene. CDR3 bases: TGTGCCAGCAGTTTAGGGCGCAGGGGGCGAACCGGGGAGCTGTTTTTT. Amino acids: CASSLGRRGRTGELFF.

The sample holds one count of this clone. Additional DNA sequences in this sample encode the identical CDR3. The V and J genes are TRBV2 and TRBJ2-2; 10 nucleotides agree with TRBD1. The V gene end was trimmed by 6 bases and the J gene end by 3 bases; junction bases not matched to a gene: 1. The length of the CDR3 is 14 residues. Germline-derived CDR1 and CDR2 are SNHLY and FYNNEI. CDR3 sequence: CASRGTGDTGELFF. In DNA, the CDR3 is TGTGCCAGCAGAGGGACAGGGGACACCGGGGAGCTGTTTTTT.

The rearrangement links TRBV5-8 to TRBJ2-7; D not resolved. Germline values: CDR1 SGHTS, CDR2 YDEGEE. The CDR3 covers 13 residues. V was shortened by 0 bases and J by 3 bases, with 7 bases between the two germline ends. The CDR3 spells CASSLVQIYEQYF. The CDR3 DNA reads as TGTGCCAGCAGCTTGGTACAGATCTACGAGCAGTACTTC. Supplemented by reference TRBV5-8 and TRBJ2-7, the full variable domain reads EAGVTQSPTHLIKTRGQQATLRCSPISGHTSVYWYQQALGLGLQFLLWYDEGEERNRGNFPPRFSGRQFPNYSSELNVNALELEDSALYLCASSLVQIYEQYFGPGTRLTVT.

The sample holds many counts of this clone. The chain is built from TRBV7-9 and TRBJ2-7, with 10 bases fitting TRBD1. The CDR3 is 16 residues long. Germline V CDR1 and CDR2: SEHNR, FQNEAQ (reference sequence). Trimming took 5 bases from V and 1 from J; bases not matched to a gene: 8. The CDR3 protein is CASSLGQGHRSYEQYF. The CDR3 nucleotides read TGTGCCAGCAGCCTGGGACAGGGGCATAGGTCCTACGAGCAGTACTTC.

V is TRBV19 and J is TRBJ2-4, with TRBD2 as a possible D gene (6 bases). Between the trimmed V and J ends, which lost 3 bases and 5 bases, there was a span of 17 bases. Germline CDR1 reads LNHDA; CDR2 reads SQIVND (reference sequence). The CDR3 sequence is 16 residues long. The CDR3 here is CASSIPEGGRENIQYF. Here the CDR3 DNA reads TGTGCCAGTAGTATCCCCGAGGGAGGCCGTGAAAACATTCAGTACTTC.

The chain combines TRBV21-1 with TRBJ2-7; TRBD1, the D gene given by the table, was not confirmed from the DNA. TRBV21-1 is shown as a pseudogene. The CDR3 contains 16 residues. This chain's CDR3 is CASSARGQGYSYEQYF. The CDR3 nucleotides read TGTGCCAGCAGCGCACGAGGACAGGGCTACTCCTACGAGCAGTACTTC.

This chain uses TRBV10-3 with TRBJ2-3, with TRBD1 matching over 11 bases. This CDR3 contains 15 residues. Germline CDR1 ENHRY, CDR2 SYGVKD. V trimming: 7 bases; J trimming: 5 bases; junction bases outside the gene matches: 8. This chain's CDR3 is CAINRDRGNEDTQYF. The CDR3 nucleotides read TGTGCCATCAATCGGGACAGGGGGAACGAAGATACGCAGTATTTT.

This clone was picked up a small number of times. The V call is TRBV4-1, the J call TRBJ1-5, with D possibly matching TRBD1 (5 bases). The CDR3 has 16 residues. Trimming took 0 bases from V and 5 from J, leaving 14 bases between them. Germline V gene sequence: CDR1 MGHRA, CDR2 YSYEKL. CDR3 nucleotide sequence: TGCGCCAGCAGCCAAGATGGTCACCCGGGGGATCAGCCCCAGCATTTT. Protein sequence: CASSQDGHPGDQPQHF.

V gene TRBV19 combines with J gene TRBJ2-7; 11 positions agree with TRBD1. The length of the CDR3 is 14 residues. The germline V gene encodes CDR1 LNHDA and CDR2 SQIVND (reference sequence). J gave up 5 bases and V 2 bases, and 2 bases lay outside the gene matches. In nucleotides, the CDR3 is TGTGCCAGTAGTATAACGGGACAGGGGGACGAGCAGTACTTC. Translated, it gives CASSITGQGDEQYF.

The chain uses TRBV28 and TRBJ2-5, with D uncertain. Germline lookup yields CDR1 MDHEN and CDR2 SYDVKM. CDR3 length: 14 amino acids. V lost 3 bases to trimming and J lost 2 bases, with 10 bases between them. This CDR3 is CASSFSGWQETQYF. CDR3 nucleotide sequence: TGTGCCAGCAGTTTTTCCGGTTGGCAAGAGACCCAGTACTTC.

The chain uses TRBV5-1 and TRBJ1-2, with TRBD1 matching 8 bases. V was pared by 1 base and J by 5 bases, with 4 bases of the junction left unmatched. Germline V CDR1 and CDR2: SGHRS, YFSETQ. The CDR3 totals 14 residues. CDR3 DNA sequence: TGCGCCAGCAGCTTGTCGAGACAGGGGTATGGCTACACCTTC. Translating it yields CASSLSRQGYGYTF.